These 6 T cell receptor beta chains were all obtained from the same sample, sequenced in a study of CD8 T cells in ankylosing spondylitis. General study results and limits: A TCR beta motif made of about eight highly homologous variants seemed typical of ankylosing spondylitis blood.

Antigens for these TCRs are unknown. TCRdb reprocessed the 5' RACE reads via MiXCR and lists one record per CDR3 protein. The sample has about 500,000 distinct CDR3 sequences, approximately 12% seen once; the top ten hold around 6.8%. The sequenced sample was blood, either unsorted or a sorted T cell fraction (not recorded which). The origin of the receptors is a male donor with ankylosing spondylitis.

This clonotype has just a few counts. The rearrangement links TRBV3-1 to TRBJ2-2; D is perhaps TRBD1 (5 bases). The CDR3 is made up of 14 amino acids. Germline CDR1 LGHDT, CDR2 YNNKEL (reference sequence). Trimming left V 7 bases short and J 2 bases short, with 11 bases between. CDR3 residues: CASTATANTGELFF. In DNA form, the CDR3 reads TGTGCCAGCACTGCGACAGCCAACACCGGGGAGCTGTTTTTT.

The chain employs TRBV20-1 and TRBJ2-7, with 7 bases fitting TRBD2. Germline V lookup: CDR1 DFQATT, CDR2 SNEGSKA (reference sequence). Trimming at V came to 6 bases and at J to 6 bases, leaving 11 bases not matched to a gene. CDR3 size: 13 residues. The CDR3 sequence is CSAPQAGSLEQYF. The CDR3 nucleotides read TGCAGTGCCCCACAAGCGGGAAGTCTCGAGCAGTACTTC.

This clonotype was detected only a few times. The chain couples TRBV11-1 to TRBJ2-3, with 9 positions matching TRBD2. Germline CDR1 is SGHAT and CDR2 is FQDESV (reference sequence). The V and J ends lost 4 bases and 5 bases, in that order; junction bases with no gene match: 10. The CDR3 spans 16 residues. The chain's CDR3 is CASSSRLAAYGDTQYF. CDR3 in DNA: TGTGCCAGCAGCTCCCGACTAGCGGCGTACGGAGATACGCAGTATTTT. The whole variable domain, remainder taken from reference TRBV11-1 and TRBJ2-3, is EAEVAQSPRYKITEKSQAVAFWCDPISGHATLYWYRQILGQGPELLVQFQDESVVDDSQLPKDRFSAERLKGVDSTLKIQPAELGDSAMYLCASSSRLAAYGDTQYFGPGTRLTVL.

This clonotype has only a few counts. This chain links TRBV5-4 with TRBJ2-2; 12 nucleotides align to TRBD2. The CDR3 consists of 17 residues. Germline-derived CDR1 and CDR2 are SGHNT and YYREEE (reference sequence). V shed 4 bases, J shed 5 bases, and the junction held 9 bases outside the gene matches. The DNA for the CDR3 is TGTGCCAGCAGCACCGGACTAGCGGGATCTCTGACCGGGGAGCTGTTTTTT. Amino acids: CASSTGLAGSLTGELFF.

The table lists this clonotype with many counts. This chain links TRBV3-1 with TRBJ2-2; D remains ambiguous. The germline V gene encodes CDR1 LGHDT and CDR2 YNNKEL (reference sequence). V gave up 0 bases and J gave up 6 bases, with 2 bases separating them. CDR3 size: 12 residues. For the CDR3, the DNA is TGTGCCAGCAGCCAAGAGGCCGGGGAGCTGTTTTTT. Protein sequence: CASSQEAGELFF.

There are a few counts of this clonotype. V is TRBV12-3 or TRBV12-4 and J is TRBJ1-1; the D gene is possibly TRBD1 (5 bases). V gave up 3 bases and J gave up 9 bases, with 14 bases separating them. The CDR3 contains 13 residues. CDR3 sequence: CASSFSGGEKAFF. Written as DNA, the CDR3 is TGTGCCAGCAGTTTTTCCGGGGGGGAAAAAGCTTTCTTT.